The 24 T cell receptor beta chains listed next were all sequenced from one sample in a study of blood T cell repertoires in COVID-19. Some clones are missing from TCRdb's copy, which holds only in-frame ones; the method was immunoSEQ multiplex PCR. The sample carries about 80,000 clones, approximately 85% recorded once. Specimen: peripheral blood. Receptor source: a middle-aged man with COVID-19, enrolled during active disease.

The V and J genes are TRBV5-6 and TRBJ2-1, with 10 bases fitting TRBD2. This CDR3 contains 14 residues. Per the germline V gene, CDR1 is SGHDT and CDR2 is YYEEEE. The junction had 6 bases not matched to a gene; V was cut back by 8 bases and J by 4 bases. The CDR3 coding sequence is TGTGCCAGTGCAAGCGGGAGGGTTTACAATGAGCAGTTCTTC. The encoded protein is CASASGRVYNEQFF.

The V and J genes are TRBV4-1 and TRBJ2-1; 7 positions match TRBD2. V lost 0 bases and J lost 0; bases outside the gene matches: 5. Germline V gene sequence: CDR1 MGHRA, CDR2 YSYEKL. The length of the CDR3 is 17 residues. CDR3 DNA: TGCGCCAGCAGCCAAGAGGGACTACCCAGCTCCTACAATGAGCAGTTCTTC. It translates to CASSQEGLPSSYNEQFF.

CDR3 coding DNA: TGTGCCAGCAGCGTGGCGGGAAGAGGCACAGATACGCAGTATTTT. Protein: CASSVAGRGTDTQYF. The rearrangement uses TRBV9 and TRBJ2-3; a weak D match, TRBD2 (6 bases). CDR1 is SGDLS, CDR2 YYNGEE, per germline. Trimming left V 2 bases short and J 1 base short, with 11 bases between. This CDR3 contains 15 residues.

This chain uses TRBV19 with TRBJ1-2; 7 bases agree with TRBD1. The germline gives CDR1 LNHDA, CDR2 SQIVND (reference sequence). Trimming cost V 5 bases and J 2 bases; bases outside gene matches: 11. The CDR3 is made up of 16 amino acids. The CDR3 bases are TGTGCCAGTAGTCTCTCTTCCGGGACAGCAAACTATGGCTACACCTTC. It specifies CASSLSSGTANYGYTF.

With respect to this clone: A junction end diverges from the germline sequence, so it may reflect a read error. CDR3 residues: CASILQGNLWSYEQYF. The CDR3 nucleotides read TGTGCTAGCATCCTACAGGGTAACCTTTGGTCCTACGAGCAGTACTTC. The chain carries TRBV7-7 and TRBJ2-7; possibly TRBD1 for D (6 bases). The V gene's germline CDR1 is SSHAT and CDR2 FNYEAQ (reference sequence). This CDR3 contains 16 residues. Variable domain in full (rest from reference TRBV7-7 and TRBJ2-7): GAGVSQSPRYKVTKRGQDVTLRCDPISSHATLYWYQQALGQGPEFLTYFNYEAQPDKSGLPSDRFSAERPEGSISTLTIQRTEQRDSAMYRCASILQGNLWSYEQYFGPGTRLTVT.

The chain couples TRBV7-9 to TRBJ2-2; D is undetermined. Trimming removed 3 bases at V and 0 bases at J, with 8 bases between. The CDR3 contains 15 residues. The V gene's germline CDR1 is SEHNR and CDR2 FQNEAQ (reference sequence). The CDR3 bases are TGTGCCAGCAGCTTCGGAGCGTCGAACACCGGGGAGCTGTTTTTT. Protein sequence: CASSFGASNTGELFF.

The V and J genes are TRBV10-3 and TRBJ1-4; D unclear. The CDR3 has 14 residues. Germline CDR1 ENHRY, CDR2 SYGVKD. Here the CDR3 DNA reads TGTGCGACGCGAGTAGGCGGGGATGGAGAAAAACTGTTTTTT. It specifies CATRVGGDGEKLFF.

This clone was detected a few times. The chain uses TRBV28 and TRBJ2-7; D gene ambiguous. This CDR3 spans 14 amino acids. Germline V lookup: CDR1 MDHEN, CDR2 SYDVKM. Trimming removed 6 bases at V and 5 bases at J, with 17 bases between. The CDR3, as DNA: TGTGCCAGCAGCTCTCCCGTCCCTTCCGACGAGCAGTACTTC. Its protein is CASSSPVPSDEQYF.

The rearrangement joins TRBV7-2 to TRBJ2-2; 7 positions match TRBD1. Per the germline V gene, CDR1 is SGHTA and CDR2 is FQGNSA. CDR3 length: 17 amino acids. V was pared by 3 bases and J by 6 bases, with 13 bases of the junction left unmatched. Here the CDR3 reads CASSFDSRGQRSGELFF. The CDR3 nucleotides are TGTGCCAGCAGCTTCGATTCCCGGGGACAGAGGTCCGGGGAGCTGTTTTTT.

This chain links TRBV20-1 with TRBJ2-1; 10 bases align to TRBD1. Germline V gives CDR1 DFQATT, CDR2 SNEGSKA (reference sequence). Trimming cost V 5 bases and J 8 bases; bases outside gene matches: 12. The CDR3 spans 15 residues. Here the CDR3 DNA reads TGCAGTGCTGGTGGGCGCGGGACAGGGGACGATGAGCAGTTCTTC. The encoded protein is CSAGGRGTGDDEQFF.

The genes are TRBV28 and TRBJ2-1, with a weak D call TRBD1 (6 bases). The CDR3 is 18 amino acids. Trimming left V 2 bases short and J 4 bases short, with 21 bases between. Germline V gene lookup returns CDR1 MDHEN and CDR2 SYDVKM. CDR3 region: CASSLRQGMGDSYNEQFF. The CDR3 DNA reads TGTGCCAGCAGTTTACGGCAGGGGATGGGCGACTCTTACAATGAGCAGTTCTTC.

The V call is TRBV11-3, the J call TRBJ2-2; TRBD2 aligns across 12 bases. This CDR3 is built from 16 residues. V lost 4 bases and J lost 3; bases outside the gene matches: 3. Germline V CDR1 and CDR2: SGHNT, YENEEA. The CDR3 sequence is CASSSGLAGYTGELFF. CDR3 DNA sequence: TGTGCCAGCAGCTCAGGACTAGCGGGATACACCGGGGAGCTGTTTTTT.

The J gene is TRBJ2-1, the V gene TRBV29-1; D may be TRBD2 (6 bases). The V and J ends lost 7 bases and 0 bases respectively, with 19 bases between them. The CDR3 contains 16 residues. Germline V CDR1 and CDR2: SQVTM, ANQGSEA. The DNA for the CDR3 is TGCAGCGCCGAAACCACTAGCCGTCGCTCCTACAATGAGCAGTTCTTC. Its translation is CSAETTSRRSYNEQFF.

The rearrangement uses TRBV2 and TRBJ2-7, with 7 bases matching TRBD2. The CDR3 runs 14 residues. V was pared by 0 bases and J by 4 bases, with 3 bases of the junction left unmatched. Germline V gene lookup returns CDR1 SNHLY and CDR2 FYNNEI. The CDR3 DNA is TGTGCCAGCAGTGAAGCGCTGGGGGGGTACGAGCAGTACTTC. It translates to CASSEALGGYEQYF.

This clone was observed a single time. V is TRBV5-1 and J is TRBJ1-1; TRBD1 is a possible D gene (5 bases). CDR1 is SGHRS, CDR2 YFSETQ, per germline. Trimming cost V 5 bases and J 3 bases, with 17 bases left between them. The CDR3 spans 15 residues. Here the CDR3 DNA reads TGCGCCAGCAGAGATGACAGCTCTGGGGACACTGAAGCTTTCTTT. This codes for CASRDDSSGDTEAFF.

This clone appeared a few times. The gene calls are TRBV19 and TRBJ1-2; the D is unclear. V lost 3 bases to trimming and J lost 8 bases, with 13 bases between them. Germline V lookup: CDR1 LNHDA, CDR2 SQIVND (reference sequence). The CDR3 totals 13 residues. The CDR3 DNA is TGTGCCAGTAGTATGATGGCCTCTGGCGGCTACACCTTC. Its protein is CASSMMASGGYTF.

Remarks on this clone: Germline is not matched at one junction end, which may reflect a read error. The chain has TRBV30 and TRBJ1-4, with TRBD1 matching over 10 bases. CDR1 is GTSNPN and CDR2 is SVGIG in the germline V gene (reference sequence). The CDR3 length is 12 residues. The CDR3 loop reads CAWSEDRGKSGF. The CDR3 DNA is TGTGCCTGGAGTGAGGACAGGGGGAAGTCGGGTTTT.

This clone was found many times. The chain joins TRBV3-1 (or the pseudogene TRBV3-2) to TRBJ2-7; TRBD1 agrees at 9 bases. The germline V gene encodes CDR1 LGHDT and CDR2 YNNKEL (reference sequence). V lost 2 bases to trimming and J lost 7 bases; unmatched junction nucleotides: 6. This CDR3 spans 14 amino acids. The CDR3 DNA sequence: TGTGCCAGCAGCCAACCCGGGACAGGGAGAGAGCAGTACTTC. Its protein is CASSQPGTGREQYF.

The chain employs TRBV18 and TRBJ1-1; TRBD1 might be the D (5 bases). CDR3 size: 14 residues. CDR1 KGHSH and CDR2 LQKENI come from the germline V gene. V was pared by 1 base and J by 1 base, with 7 bases between. CDR3 amino acids: CASSPQGSNTEAFF. The CDR3 DNA follows: TGTGCCAGCTCACCACAGGGGTCGAACACTGAAGCTTTCTTT. Full variable domain (remainder filled in from reference TRBV18 and TRBJ1-1): NAGVMQNPRHLVRRRGQEARLRCSPMKGHSHVYWYRQLPEEGLKFMVYLQKENIIDESGMPKERFSAEFPKEGPSILRIQQVVRGDSAAYFCASSPQGSNTEAFFGQGTRLTVV.

The V gene is TRBV28, the J gene TRBJ1-2, with TRBD1 matching 11 bases. This CDR3 spans 14 amino acids. Germline lookup yields CDR1 MDHEN and CDR2 SYDVKM. J was trimmed by 3 bases and V by 9 bases; bases with no gene match: 6. The DNA for the CDR3 is TGTGCCAGTAATGGACAGGGGGCAGACTATGGCTACACCTTC. This translates into CASNGQGADYGYTF.

In DNA, the CDR3 is TGTGCCAGCAGCTTGGAGGGTAACACTGAAGCTTTCTTT. It is translated as CASSLEGNTEAFF. This rearrangement joins TRBV7-9 to TRBJ1-1; no clear D. CDR1 is SEHNR and CDR2 is FQNEAQ in the germline V gene (reference sequence). V was shortened by 3 bases and J by 2 bases, with 7 bases between the two germline ends. This CDR3 region has 13 residues.

The J gene is TRBJ1-6, the V gene TRBV18; D possibly corresponds to TRBD1 (5 bases). V lost 6 bases and J lost 8, with 14 bases in between. The CDR3 spans 14 residues. Germline loops: CDR1 KGHSH, CDR2 LQKENI. CDR3 sequence: CASSPLLRDSPLHF. The CDR3 nucleotides are TGTGCCAGCTCGCCTCTCCTCAGGGATTCACCCCTCCACTTT.

In DNA, the CDR3 is TGTGCCAGCAGTTTCTTCAGGGGTCAGCCCCAGCATTTT. Translated: CASSFFRGQPQHF. V gene TRBV28 combines with J gene TRBJ1-5, with a possible D match to TRBD1 (6 bases). Germline-derived CDR1 and CDR2 are MDHEN and SYDVKM. Trimming left V 3 bases short and J 6 bases short, with 9 bases between. The CDR3 has 13 residues.

This chain connects TRBV6-6 to TRBJ1-1; D remains unclear. This CDR3 has 12 residues. V dropped 4 bases and J dropped 2 bases, with 5 bases sitting between them. Germline V lookup: CDR1 MNHNY, CDR2 SVGAGI (reference sequence). This chain's CDR3 is CASSSPNTEAFF. CDR3 DNA sequence: TGTGCCAGCAGTTCCCCTAACACTGAAGCTTTCTTT.